The clone carrying this T cell receptor (beta chain) occurred once. The source of the sample is a study of blood T cell repertoires in COVID-19. Study-level background: The origin of the acute and convalescent COVID-19 samples was the United States, Italy and Spain. Sample material is recorded as cDNA or gDNA derived from T cells, B-cell-depleted T cells, or PBMCs.

Per the original data handling: Amplification of reference gene primers provided the estimated nucleated cell counts. Some clones are missing from TCRdb's copy, which holds only in-frame ones; the method was immunoSEQ multiplex PCR. The V and J calls and clone size are taken from that table; D and trimming were inferred from the DNA. The sample has a few hundred thousand clones; approximately 81% are singletons. The TCR comes from a woman aged 55-70 years who had recovered from COVID-19. The specimen sequenced was peripheral blood.

CDR3 amino acids: CASSQARNYGYTF. DNA of the CDR3: TGTGCCAGCAGCCAAGCTAGAAACTATGGCTACACCTTC. This chain links TRBV3-1 (or the pseudogene TRBV3-2) with TRBJ1-2, with unresolved D. The germline V gene encodes CDR1 LGHDT and CDR2 YNNKEL (reference sequence). Deletions cut 1 base from V and 2 bases from J, with 5 bases between. The CDR3 is made up of 13 amino acids.